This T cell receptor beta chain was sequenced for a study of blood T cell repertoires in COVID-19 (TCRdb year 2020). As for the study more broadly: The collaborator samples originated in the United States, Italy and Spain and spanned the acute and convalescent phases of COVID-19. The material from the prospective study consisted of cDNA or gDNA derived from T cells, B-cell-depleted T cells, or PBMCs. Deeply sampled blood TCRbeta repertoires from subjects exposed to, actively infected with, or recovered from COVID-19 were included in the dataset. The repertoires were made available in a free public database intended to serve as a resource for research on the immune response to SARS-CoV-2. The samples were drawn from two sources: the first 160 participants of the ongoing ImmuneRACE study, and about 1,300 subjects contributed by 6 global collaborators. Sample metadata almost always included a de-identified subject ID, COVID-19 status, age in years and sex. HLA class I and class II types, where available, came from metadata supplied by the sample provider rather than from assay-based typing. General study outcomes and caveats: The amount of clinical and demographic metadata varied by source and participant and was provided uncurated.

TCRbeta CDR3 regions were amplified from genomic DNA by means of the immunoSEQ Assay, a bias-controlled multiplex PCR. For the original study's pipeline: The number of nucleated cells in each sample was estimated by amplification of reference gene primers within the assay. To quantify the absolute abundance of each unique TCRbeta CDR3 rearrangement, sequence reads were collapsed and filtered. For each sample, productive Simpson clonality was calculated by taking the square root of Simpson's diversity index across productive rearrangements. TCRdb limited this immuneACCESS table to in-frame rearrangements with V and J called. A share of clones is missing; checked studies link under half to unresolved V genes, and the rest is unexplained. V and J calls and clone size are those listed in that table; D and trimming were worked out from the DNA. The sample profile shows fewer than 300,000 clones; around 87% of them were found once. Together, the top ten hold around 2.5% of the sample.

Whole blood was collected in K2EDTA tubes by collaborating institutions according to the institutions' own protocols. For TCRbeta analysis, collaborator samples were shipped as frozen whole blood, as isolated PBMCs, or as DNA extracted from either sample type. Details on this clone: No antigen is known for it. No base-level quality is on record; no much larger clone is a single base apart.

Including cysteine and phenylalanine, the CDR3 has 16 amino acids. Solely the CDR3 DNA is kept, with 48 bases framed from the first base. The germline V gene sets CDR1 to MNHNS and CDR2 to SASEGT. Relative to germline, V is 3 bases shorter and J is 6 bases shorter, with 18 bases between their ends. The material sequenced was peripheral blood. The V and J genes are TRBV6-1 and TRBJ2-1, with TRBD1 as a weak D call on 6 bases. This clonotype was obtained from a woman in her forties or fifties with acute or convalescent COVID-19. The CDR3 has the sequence CASSELQGPSSNEQFF. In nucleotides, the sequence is TGTGCCAGCAGTGAGCTACAGGGACCTTCTTCCAATGAGCAGTTCTTC.